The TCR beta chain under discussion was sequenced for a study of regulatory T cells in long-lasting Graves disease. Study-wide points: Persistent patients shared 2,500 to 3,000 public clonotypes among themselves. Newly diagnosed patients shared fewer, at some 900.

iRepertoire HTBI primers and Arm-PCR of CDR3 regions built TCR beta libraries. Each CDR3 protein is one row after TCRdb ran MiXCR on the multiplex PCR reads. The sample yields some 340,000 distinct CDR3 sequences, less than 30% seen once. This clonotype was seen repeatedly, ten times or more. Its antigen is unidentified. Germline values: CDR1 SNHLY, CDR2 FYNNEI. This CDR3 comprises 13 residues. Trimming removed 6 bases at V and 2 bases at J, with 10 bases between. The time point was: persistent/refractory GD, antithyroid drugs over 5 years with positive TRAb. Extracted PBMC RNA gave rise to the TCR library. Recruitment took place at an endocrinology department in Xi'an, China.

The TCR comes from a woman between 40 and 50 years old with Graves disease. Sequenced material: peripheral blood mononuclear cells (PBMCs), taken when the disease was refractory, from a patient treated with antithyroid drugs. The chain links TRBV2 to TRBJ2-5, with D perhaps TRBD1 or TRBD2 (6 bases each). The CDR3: CASRGGQQETQYF. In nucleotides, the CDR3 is TGTGCCAGCAGGGGAGGACAGCAAGAGACCCAGTACTTC. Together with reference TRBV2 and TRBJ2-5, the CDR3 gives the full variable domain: EPEVTQTPSHQVTQMGQEVILRCVPISNHLYFYWYRQILGQKVEFLVSFYNNEISEKSEIFDDQFSVERPDGSNFTLKIRSTKLEDSAMYFCASRGGQQETQYFGPGTRLLVL.